One T cell receptor (beta chain) is described in this entry. This sample is part of a study of blood T cell repertoires in COVID-19. Study in general: PBMCs, B-cell-depleted T cells, or T cells provided the cDNA or gDNA that made up the material.

The CDR3 spans 15 residues. J was trimmed by 0 bases and V by 5 bases; bases with no gene match: 6. CDR1 and CDR2 (germline): LNHNV, YYDKDF (reference sequence). Clones were sequenced by immunoSEQ multiplex PCR, and TCRdb holds only the in-frame ones, with some missing. The sample holds more than 250,000 clones, around 84% seen once. In terms of age and location, participants ranged from roughly 18 to 100 years and lived in under 30 US areas. Sequences were obtained from PBMCs or T cells enriched from blood (not recorded which). The chain couples TRBV15 to TRBJ2-7, with TRBD2 identical over 8 bases. The receptor was isolated from a woman in her late teens or twenties who had recovered from COVID-19. The CDR3 nucleotides read TGTGCCACCAGCGGGGGACTAGAGGTCTCCTACGAGCAGTACTTC. It is translated as CATSGGLEVSYEQYF.